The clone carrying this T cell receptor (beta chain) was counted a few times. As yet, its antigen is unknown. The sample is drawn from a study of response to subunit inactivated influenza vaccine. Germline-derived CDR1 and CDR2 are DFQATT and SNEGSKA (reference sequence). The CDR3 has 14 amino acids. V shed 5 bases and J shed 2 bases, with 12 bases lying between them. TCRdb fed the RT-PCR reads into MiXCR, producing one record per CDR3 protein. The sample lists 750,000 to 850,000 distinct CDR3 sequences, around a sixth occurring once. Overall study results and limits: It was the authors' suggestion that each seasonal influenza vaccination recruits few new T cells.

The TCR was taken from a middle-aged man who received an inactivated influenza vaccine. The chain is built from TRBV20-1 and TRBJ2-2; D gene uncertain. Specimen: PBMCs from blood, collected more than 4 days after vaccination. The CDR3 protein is CSALRAGNTGELFF. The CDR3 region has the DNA TGCAGTGCTCTCCGAGCAGGAAACACCGGGGAGCTGTTTTTT.